This T cell receptor beta chain came from a study of blood T cell repertoires in COVID-19. Study summary: PBMCs, B-cell-depleted T cells, or T cells were the source of the cDNA or gDNA that made up the material.

Profiled with immunoSEQ multiplex PCR; TCRdb holds only in-frame clones, not every one. In the table there are under 350,000 clones, around 92% of which are singletons. The CDR3 contains 15 residues. Germline assignment: CDR1 SQVTM and CDR2 ANQGSEA. The V segment lost 4 bases and the J segment 6 bases; nucleotides outside the gene matches: 3. Seattle's cohort entered during active infection and was followed longitudinally. The sequencing input was peripheral blood. This clonotype was obtained from a woman aged 25-40 years with COVID-19, enrolled during active disease. This chain joins TRBV29-1 and TRBJ2-1; TRBD2 aligns across 16 bases. In nucleotides, the CDR3 is TGCAGCGTTGTAGGGACTAGCGGGGGGGTCAATGAGCAGTTCTTC. This gives the protein CSVVGTSGGVNEQFF.